This is a list of T cell receptor beta chains from one sample in a study of cytomegalovirus exposure and HLA in healthy donors. Profiled with immunoSEQ multiplex PCR; TCRdb holds only in-frame clones, not every one. The top ten clones hold 8% to 9% of a sample with 40,000 or so clones, about 72% of them seen once. Sequenced input: PBMCs. The receptors here all came from a woman in her thirties in good health and CMV-seropositive. The CDR3 runs from the conserved cysteine through the conserved F or W. Each record gives: D gene, J gene, clone size, V gene, CDR3 protein, CDR3 DNA. A D gene is named only where the DNA matches it firmly. Where a row states a size, it is once, few, many or the class of an expanded clone; other rows omit it.

>TRBD1|TRBJ2-1|NA|TRBV28
CASSPYRGVYNEQFF
TGTGCCAGCAGTCCCTACAGGGGCGTCTACAATGAGCAGTTCTTC
>TRBD2|TRBJ2-7|NA|TRBV6-5
CASSHVAGGGYEQYF
TGTGCCAGCAGCCATGTAGCGGGTGGAGGGTACGAGCAGTACTTC
>TRBD2|TRBJ2-4|NA|TRBV4-2
CASRPTGLAGGLGTQYF
TGTGCCAGCCGCCCTACCGGGCTAGCGGGAGGCCTGGGTACTCAGTACTTC
>NA|TRBJ1-1|NA|TRBV7-9
CASSDQREAFF
TGTGCCAGCAGCGATCAACGGGAAGCTTTCTTT
>NA|TRBJ2-7|NA|TRBV11-2
CASSLADRPPGEQYF
TGTGCCAGCAGCTTGGCTGACAGGCCCCCCGGCGAGCAGTACTTC
>NA|TRBJ1-1|few|TRBV19
CASSRGQLMNTEAFF
TGTGCCAGTAGTAGAGGGCAGCTCATGAACACTGAAGCTTTCTTT
>TRBD1|TRBJ1-2|NA|TRBV6-5
CASSYQPGGNYGYTF
TGTGCCAGCAGTTACCAACCAGGGGGGAACTATGGCTACACCTTC
>NA|TRBJ2-7|NA|TRBV11-2
CASSSRADIISYEQYF
TGTGCCAGCAGCTCTAGGGCGGACATAATCTCCTACGAGCAGTACTTC
>NA|TRBJ2-1|NA|TRBV30
CAWNGGVRDNEQFF
TGTGCCTGGAACGGGGGAGTACGAGACAATGAGCAGTTCTTC
>NA|TRBJ1-3|NA|TRBV7-9
CASSFGLGAKGNTIYF
TGTGCCAGCAGCTTTGGGCTTGGGGCAAAAGGAAACACCATATATTTT
>NA|TRBJ2-7|NA|TRBV27
CASSLQGDSGEQYF
TGTGCCAGCAGTTTACAGGGCGACTCAGGGGAGCAGTACTTC
>TRBD1|TRBJ1-1|NA|TRBV6-1
CASTESTGGITQAFF
TGTGCCAGCACTGAATCCACAGGGGGCATCACTCAAGCTTTCTTT
>TRBD1|TRBJ1-1|NA|TRBV10-2
CASRPTGGTSEAFF
TGCGCCAGCAGACCGACAGGGGGAACGAGTGAAGCTTTCTTT
>NA|TRBJ1-2|NA|TRBV5-1
CASSLGDTGGYTF
TGCGCCAGCAGCTTGGGGGACACAGGGGGCTACACCTTC
>NA|TRBJ1-3|NA|TRBV10-3
CAISRGGTRAGRGSGNTIYF
TGTGCCATCAGTCGAGGCGGGACGAGGGCTGGAAGAGGGTCTGGAAACACCATATATTTT
>TRBD2|TRBJ2-3|NA|TRBV7-9
CASSGAGGASTDTQYF
TGTGCCAGCAGCGGGGCCGGGGGGGCTAGCACAGATACGCAGTATTTT
>NA|TRBJ1-1|NA|TRBV19
CASTRRANTEAFF
TGTGCCAGTACTAGGCGGGCAAACACTGAAGCTTTCTTT
>TRBD1|TRBJ2-1|NA|TRBV11-3
CASSLGTGANEQFF
TGTGCCAGCAGCTTAGGGACAGGGGCCAATGAGCAGTTCTTC
>NA|TRBJ2-1|NA|TRBV6-5
CASSSDQAGANEQFF
TGTGCCAGCAGTTCGGACCAGGCTGGGGCCAATGAGCAGTTCTTC
>TRBD2|TRBJ2-7|NA|TRBV28
CASSLWASGTGGDEQYF
TGTGCCAGCAGTTTATGGGCTAGCGGGACGGGAGGGGACGAGCAGTACTTC
>NA|TRBJ1-2|NA|TRBV2
CASSDRAGDGYTF
TGTGCCAGCAGTGATAGGGCAGGGGATGGCTACACCTTC
>NA|TRBJ2-7|NA|TRBV14
CASSRGVGQYF
TGTGCCAGCAGCCGGGGGGTCGGGCAGTACTTC
>NA|TRBJ1-1|NA|TRBV7-9
CASSVRGENTEAFF
TGTGCCAGCAGCGTCCGGGGTGAGAACACTGAAGCTTTCTTT
>TRBD1|TRBJ1-5|NA|TRBV6-5
CASSYSGTGIQPQHF
TGTGCCAGCAGTTACTCCGGGACAGGGATTCAGCCCCAGCATTTT
>NA|TRBJ1-6|NA|TRBV6-7
CAPAGGEALWTYNSPLHF
TGTGCCCCCGCGGGGGGCGAAGCCTTGTGGACCTATAATTCACCCCTCCACTTT
>NA|TRBJ1-2|NA|TRBV6-5
CASSSYTGTYGYTF
TGTGCCAGCAGTTCCTATACAGGGACCTATGGCTACACCTTC
>TRBD1|TRBJ2-6|NA|TRBV9
CASNLQGAGSGANVLTF
TGTGCCAGCAACTTACAGGGGGCCGGATCTGGGGCCAACGTCCTGACTTTC
>NA|TRBJ2-6|once|TRBV5-1
CASSAPSGAGANVLTF
TGCGCCAGCAGCGCCCCTTCAGGGGCTGGGGCCAACGTCCTGACTTTC
>TRBD1|TRBJ1-5|NA|TRBV4-1
CASSQDGGNRGDQPQHF
TGCGCCAGCAGCCAAGATGGTGGGAACAGGGGAGATCAGCCCCAGCATTTT
>TRBD1|TRBJ1-6|once|TRBV2
CASGDRGDSPLHF
TGTGCCAGCGGGGACAGGGGGGATTCACCCCTCCACTTT
>TRBD1|TRBJ2-7|NA|TRBV28
CASSRGQGRDSVYF
TGTGCCAGCAGTAGAGGACAGGGGAGGGACAGTGTGTACTTC
>NA|TRBJ2-1|NA|TRBV5-1
CASSLGGDQHHEQFF
TGCGCCAGCAGCTTGGGCGGGGACCAGCACCATGAGCAGTTCTTC
>TRBD2|TRBJ2-1|NA|TRBV19
CASSMGTTSGRWCEQFF
TGTGCCAGTAGTATGGGGACGACTAGCGGGAGGTGGTGCGAGCAGTTCTTC
>NA|TRBJ1-1|NA|TRBV7-9
CASSLRGMEGTEAFF
TGTGCCAGCAGCCTTAGAGGTATGGAGGGGACTGAAGCTTTCTTT
>NA|TRBJ2-1|few|TRBV30
CAWGRREPHNEQFF
TGTGCCTGGGGACGGCGGGAACCCCACAATGAGCAGTTCTTC
>TRBD2|TRBJ2-7|NA|TRBV7-9
CSSSLGEGGRLFYEQYF
TGTTCCAGCAGCTTAGGTGAGGGCGGGAGACTGTTCTACGAGCAGTACTTC
>NA|TRBJ2-3|NA|TRBV7-9
CASSLARTLARGTDTQYF
TGTGCCAGCAGCCTAGCCCGGACACTAGCAAGGGGAACAGATACGCAGTATTTT
>NA|TRBJ2-3|NA|TRBV5-1
CASSRRQGVADTQYF
TGCGCCAGCAGCCGCCGCCAGGGTGTGGCAGATACGCAGTATTTT
>TRBD2|TRBJ2-3|NA|TRBV4-1
CASSLQPGTSPDTQYF
TGCGCCAGCAGCCTCCAACCTGGGACTAGTCCAGATACGCAGTATTTT
>NA|TRBJ1-2|NA|TRBV7-8
CASSPSQGYYGYTF
TGTGCCAGCAGCCCAAGCCAGGGGTACTATGGCTACACCTTC
>NA|TRBJ2-7|NA|TRBV10-2
CASSAGKSSYEQYF
TGCGCCAGCAGTGCGGGGAAAAGCTCCTACGAGCAGTACTTC
>NA|TRBJ1-2|few|TRBV6-4
CASSDPLDIVDGYTF
TGTGCCAGCAGTGACCCCCTGGACATTGTCGATGGCTACACCTTC
>TRBD1|TRBJ2-7|NA|TRBV27
CASSSPGQGALEQYF
TGTGCCAGCAGCTCACCGGGACAGGGGGCTCTCGAGCAGTACTTC